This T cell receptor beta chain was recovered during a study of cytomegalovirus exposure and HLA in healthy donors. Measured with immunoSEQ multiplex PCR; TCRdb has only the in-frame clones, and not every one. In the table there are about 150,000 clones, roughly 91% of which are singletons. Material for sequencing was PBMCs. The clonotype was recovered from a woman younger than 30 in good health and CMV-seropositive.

CDR3 bases: TGCGCCAGCAGCCAGAGGCGGGGGACTAGCGGGAGTTCCTACGAGCAGTACTTC. It encodes CASSQRRGTSGSSYEQYF. V and J are TRBV4-3 and TRBJ2-7, with TRBD2 matching 14 bases. The CDR3 is 18 residues long. Germline CDR1 is LGHNA and CDR2 is YSLEER. V lost 3 bases to trimming and J lost 1 base; unmatched junction nucleotides: 8.